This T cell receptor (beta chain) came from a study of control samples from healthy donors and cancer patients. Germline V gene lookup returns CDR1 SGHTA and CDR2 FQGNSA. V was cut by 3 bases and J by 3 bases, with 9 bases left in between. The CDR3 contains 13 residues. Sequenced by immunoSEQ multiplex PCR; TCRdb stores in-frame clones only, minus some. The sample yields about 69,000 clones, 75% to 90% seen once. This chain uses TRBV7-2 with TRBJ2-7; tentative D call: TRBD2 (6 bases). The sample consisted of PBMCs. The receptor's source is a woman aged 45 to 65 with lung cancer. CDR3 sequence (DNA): TGTGCCAGCAGCTTTGGCGGGGTCTACGAGCAGTACTTC. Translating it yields CASSFGGVYEQYF.